These T cell receptor beta chains were read from a single sample in a study of T-cell memory formation after mild COVID-19. MiXCR was run by TCRdb on the 5' RACE reads, yielding one entry per CDR3 protein. The profile shows over 70,000 distinct CDR3 sequences, approximately 13% of them singletons. Sequenced: PBMCs or a T cell subset sorted from them (not recorded which). Source of these receptors: an adult woman who had mild COVID-19 (a few samples of this study predate the infection). Cell type and time point are not known. Each CDR3 is given with its conserved first and last residue. The order of the fields is J gene, clone size, D gene, V gene, CDR3 DNA, CDR3 protein. A D gene is named only where the DNA matches it firmly. A clone size is listed for some rows: how often the clone was seen (once, few, many), or a class if it is expanded.

TRBJ2-1 | few | - | TRBV20-1 | TGCAGTGCTAGAGATCCGACCTACTCCTACAATGAGCAGTTCTTC | CSARDPTYSYNEQFF
TRBJ2-2 | many | TRBD2 | TRBV5-6 | TGTGCCAGCAGCTTGATGGCGGGAGGGCCCACCGGGGAGCTGTTTTTT | CASSLMAGGPTGELFF
TRBJ1-1 | few | - | TRBV15 | TGTGCCACCAGCAGGGAGGAGGGACCGGGAGCTTTCTTT | CATSREEGPGAFF
TRBJ2-7 | - | TRBD2 | TRBV6-5 | TGTGCCAGCAGTACCCTCCCGGGGGGCTCCTACGAGCAGTACTTC | CASSTLPGGSYEQYF
TRBJ2-5 | - | - | TRBV5-1 | TGCGCCAGCAGCTCGGCAGGGAGTAGGGAGACCCAGTACTTC | CASSSAGSRETQYF
TRBJ1-1 | few | - | TRBV14 | TGTGCCAGCAGCCAAGATGAGAACACTGAAGCTTTCTTT | CASSQDENTEAFF
TRBJ1-5 | - | TRBD1 | TRBV24-1 | TGTGCCACCAGTGGCGGGACAGAGAATCAGCCCCAGCATTTT | CATSGGTENQPQHF
TRBJ2-2 | - | - | TRBV12-3/TRBV12-4 | TGTGCCAGCAGTTTAGTACTAGTGAGCGGGGAGCTGTTTTTT | CASSLVLVSGELFF
TRBJ2-5 | once | - | TRBV7-8 | TGTGCCAGCAACTCCCAGGGGAGGGGGGAGACCCAGTACTTC | CASNSQGRGETQYF
TRBJ2-7 | - | - | TRBV6-1 | TGTGCCAGCAGTGTGAGGGAGCAGAACTACGAGCAGTACTTC | CASSVREQNYEQYF
TRBJ1-4 | - | - | TRBV13 | TGTGCCAGCAGCGGGGGGCGAACTAATGAAAAACTGTTTTTT | CASSGGRTNEKLFF
TRBJ2-7 | - | - | TRBV25-1 | TGTGCCAGCAGTGGGCGGACTACAGGTGGATACTACGAGCAGTACTTC | CASSGRTTGGYYEQYF
TRBJ2-3 | - | TRBD2 | TRBV7-9 | TGTGCCAGCAGCTTAGGGTGGGCTAGCGGAACCACAGATACGCAGTATTTT | CASSLGWASGTTDTQYF
TRBJ2-3 | few | - | TRBV9 | TGTGCCAGCAGCGTAGCGCCAGGGGCGAGCACAGATACGCAGTATTTT | CASSVAPGASTDTQYF
TRBJ2-1 | - | TRBD2 | TRBV6-4 | TGTGCCAGCAGCGCTAGCGGGATCGCCTACAATGAGCAGTTCTTC | CASSASGIAYNEQFF
TRBJ2-5 | - | - | TRBV5-1 | TGCGCCAGCAGCGGCAGAGGGCAGGAAGAGACCCAGTACTTC | CASSGRGQEETQYF
TRBJ2-2 | few | - | TRBV7-6 | TGTGCCAGCAGCCCCATGTCCACCGGGGAGCTGTTTTTT | CASSPMSTGELFF
TRBJ2-7 | - | - | TRBV20-1 | TGCAGTGCTACAAAGGAACAGCCCGACGAGCAGTACTTC | CSATKEQPDEQYF
TRBJ1-1 | - | - | TRBV12-3/TRBV12-4 | TGTGCCAGCGTGGGAAAATGGCGGACTGAAGCTTTCTTT | CASVGKWRTEAFF
TRBJ2-7 | few | - | TRBV7-2 | TGTGCCAGCAGCTCCCTTTACGATTACTCGAGCCCCTACGAGCAGTACTTC | CASSSLYDYSSPYEQYF
TRBJ2-7 | - | - | TRBV27 | TGTGCCAGCAGTAGGGCAGGGAGAGGTATCGTGGGCTACGAGCAGTACTTC | CASSRAGRGIVGYEQYF
TRBJ2-3 | few | - | TRBV24-1 | TGTGCCACCGGGGGGTATGCGATCACAGATACGCAGTATTTT | CATGGYAITDTQYF
TRBJ2-5 | - | - | TRBV5-6 | TGTGCCAGCAGGCTTGGGGAGACCCAGTACTTC | CASRLGETQYF
TRBJ2-6 | - | - | TRBV7-9 | TGTGCCAGCAGCTTAGAAACTCTAGGAAGCTCTGGGGCCAACGTCCTGACTTTC | CASSLETLGSSGANVLTF
TRBJ2-7 | - | - | TRBV2 | TGTGCCAGCAGTGATAAACGAAACTACGAGCAGTACTTC | CASSDKRNYEQYF
TRBJ1-5 | few | TRBD1 | TRBV7-9 | TGTGCCAGCAGCTCCACCGGGACAGGGAGACAGCCCCAGCATTTT | CASSSTGTGRQPQHF
TRBJ2-1 | - | TRBD1 | TRBV5-1 | TGCGCCAGCAGCTTCTACGGGACAGGGAGCTCCTACAATGAGCAGTTCTTC | CASSFYGTGSSYNEQFF
TRBJ2-7 | - | TRBD2 | TRBV12-3/TRBV12-4 | TGTGCCAGCAGTTTCGTAGCGGGGCCCTACGAGCAGTACTTC | CASSFVAGPYEQYF
TRBJ2-2 | few | - | TRBV5-1 | TGCGCCAGCAGACTTGGACCCGGATTAAACACCGGGGAGCTGTTTTTT | CASRLGPGLNTGELFF
TRBJ2-5 | many | - | TRBV4-2 | TGTGCCAGCAGTATAACGATGGCTCAGTACCAAGAGACCCAGTACTTC | CASSITMAQYQETQYF
TRBJ2-1 | few | - | TRBV7-9 | TGTGCCAGCAGCGGTACCCACGATTACCGCTCCTACAATGAGCAGTTCTTC | CASSGTHDYRSYNEQFF
TRBJ2-2 | few | - | TRBV29-1 | TGCAGCGTTGAGGCGGGCAGGGCGAACACCGGGGAGCTGTTTTTT | CSVEAGRANTGELFF
TRBJ2-7 | few | TRBD1 | TRBV5-1 | TGCGCCAGCAGCTTGGGACAGGGGGCTCGGTACGAGCAGTACTTC | CASSLGQGARYEQYF
TRBJ2-7 | many | TRBD1 | TRBV29-1 | TGCAGCGTTCTAGGGGGCCCTTCCTACGAGCAGTACTTC | CSVLGGPSYEQYF
TRBJ2-7 | - | - | TRBV29-1 | TGCAGCGTTGACCCGGGTGGGGGGCGCGAGCAGTACTTC | CSVDPGGGREQYF
TRBJ2-5 | many | - | TRBV27 | TGTGCCAGCAGTTTAGCGGGGCGGGCCCAGTACTTC | CASSLAGRAQYF
TRBJ1-1 | - | - | TRBV24-1 | TGTGCCACCTGCTGTGGGGCGGAAACTGAAGCTTTCTTT | CATCCGAETEAFF
TRBJ2-7 | - | TRBD1 | TRBV18 | TGTGCCAGCTCACCACCACCGGGACAGGGAGACTACGAGCAGTACTTC | CASSPPPGQGDYEQYF
TRBJ2-2 | few | TRBD2 | TRBV24-1 | TGTGCCACCAGTGATTTGCCCCCGGGACTAGCGGGAGTCGACACCGGGGAGCTGTTTTTT | CATSDLPPGLAGVDTGELFF
TRBJ2-3 | few | - | TRBV29-1 | TGCAGCGCCAATGGGGAGAGTTGGGATACGCAGTATTTT | CSANGESWDTQYF
TRBJ2-7 | - | TRBD1 | TRBV5-1 | TGCGCCAGCAGCTTTCGACAGGGGTCGGACGAGCAGTACTTC | CASSFRQGSDEQYF
TRBJ2-2 | - | - | TRBV6-2/TRBV6-3 | TGTGCCAGCAGTTACAGGAACCCGGGGCCCGGGGAGCTGTTTTTT | CASSYRNPGPGELFF
TRBJ2-1 | - | - | TRBV11-3 | TGTGCCAGCAGCTTAGATCTTGACACTTTATCCTACAATGAGCAGTTCTTC | CASSLDLDTLSYNEQFF